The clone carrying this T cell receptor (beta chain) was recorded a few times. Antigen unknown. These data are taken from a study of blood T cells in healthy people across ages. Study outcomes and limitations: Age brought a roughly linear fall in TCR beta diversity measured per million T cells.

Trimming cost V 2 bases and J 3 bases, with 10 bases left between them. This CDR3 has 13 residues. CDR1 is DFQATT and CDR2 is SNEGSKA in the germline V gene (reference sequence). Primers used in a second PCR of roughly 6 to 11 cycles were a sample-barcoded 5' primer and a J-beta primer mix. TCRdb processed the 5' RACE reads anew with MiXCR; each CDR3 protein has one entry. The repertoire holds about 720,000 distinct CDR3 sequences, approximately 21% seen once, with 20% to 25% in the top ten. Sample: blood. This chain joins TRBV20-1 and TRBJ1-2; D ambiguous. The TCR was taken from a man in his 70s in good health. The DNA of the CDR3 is TGCAGTGCTAGACCGGACGGGGACTATGGCTACACCTTC. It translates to CSARPDGDYGYTF.